Here is one T cell receptor (beta chain) with its context. Per the original methods: Estimation of nucleated cell counts was performed using reference gene primer amplification. The repertoire was sequenced with immunoSEQ multiplex PCR; TCRdb's copy has only in-frame clones and lacks some. V, J and clone size were drawn from that table, and D and trimming were deduced from the DNA. This sample yields about 76,000 clones, of which 80% to 90% are seen a single time; 5% to 6.5% belongs to the top ten. The source of the sample is a study of blood T cell repertoires in COVID-19. In the study overall: Samples taken during acute and convalescent COVID-19 were collected in the United States, Italy and Spain.

Losses at the gene ends were 3 bases for V and 7 bases for J; bases not matched to a gene: 6. The germline gives CDR1 LNHDA, CDR2 SQIVND (reference sequence). This CDR3 is 15 amino acids long. The TCR was taken from a man between 45 and 60 years old with active COVID-19. The chain links TRBV19 to TRBJ1-4, with 9 positions matching TRBD1. Sequenced sample: peripheral blood. The CDR3 DNA reads as TGTGCCAGTAGTATGTGGGGGACAGGGAGTGAAAAACTGTTTTTT. Amino acids: CASSMWGTGSEKLFF.